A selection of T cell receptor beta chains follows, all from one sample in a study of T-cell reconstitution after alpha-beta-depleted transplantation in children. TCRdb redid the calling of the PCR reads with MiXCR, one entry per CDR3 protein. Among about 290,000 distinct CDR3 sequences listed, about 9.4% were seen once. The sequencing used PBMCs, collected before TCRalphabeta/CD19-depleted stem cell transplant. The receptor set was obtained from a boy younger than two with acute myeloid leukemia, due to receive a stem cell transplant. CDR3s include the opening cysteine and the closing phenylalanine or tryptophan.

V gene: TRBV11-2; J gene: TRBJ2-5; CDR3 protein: CASSFWGFQETQYF
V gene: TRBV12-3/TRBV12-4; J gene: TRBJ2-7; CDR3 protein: CASSLAGRRYEQYF
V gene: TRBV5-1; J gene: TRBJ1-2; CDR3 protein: CASSLTGAPANYGYTF
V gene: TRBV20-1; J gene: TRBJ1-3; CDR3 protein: CSASQNRGQGNTIYF
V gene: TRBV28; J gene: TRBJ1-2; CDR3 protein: CASSLSWYGYTF
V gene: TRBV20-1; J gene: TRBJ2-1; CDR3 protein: CSAGLADLNEQFF
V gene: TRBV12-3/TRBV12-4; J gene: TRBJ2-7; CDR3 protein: CASSLLAGPYEQYF
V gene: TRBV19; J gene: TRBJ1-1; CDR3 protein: CASRLGKNTEAFF
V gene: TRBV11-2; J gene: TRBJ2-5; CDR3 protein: CASSAHNPKGETQYF
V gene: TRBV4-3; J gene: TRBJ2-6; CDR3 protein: CASSLRYPGANVLTF
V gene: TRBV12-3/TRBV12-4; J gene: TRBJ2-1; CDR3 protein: CASSVASGNYNEQFF
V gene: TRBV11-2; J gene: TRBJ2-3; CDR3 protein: CASSLVGPSTDTQYF
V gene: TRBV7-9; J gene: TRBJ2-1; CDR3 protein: CASRSAGGPPLDEQFF
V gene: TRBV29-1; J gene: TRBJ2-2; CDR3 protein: CSVPQGNTGELFF
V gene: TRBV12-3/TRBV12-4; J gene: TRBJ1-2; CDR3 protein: CASSFPDRYGYTF
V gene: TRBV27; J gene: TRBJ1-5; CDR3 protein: CASSLGQGHGNQPQHF
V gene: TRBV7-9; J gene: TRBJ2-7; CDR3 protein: CASSLWGTGSYEQYF
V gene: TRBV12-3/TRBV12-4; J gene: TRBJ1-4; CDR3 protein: CASGLIRDRVGEKLFF
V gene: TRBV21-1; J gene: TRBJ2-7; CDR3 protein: CASSAGQGFCEQYF
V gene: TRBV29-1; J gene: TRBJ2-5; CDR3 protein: CSVVPTGGIETQYF
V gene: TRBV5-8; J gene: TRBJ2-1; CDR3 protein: CASSRGQGYSEQFF
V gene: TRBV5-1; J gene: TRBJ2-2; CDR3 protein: CASSYDRENGGELFF
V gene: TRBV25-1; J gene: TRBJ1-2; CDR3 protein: CASSADRALYGYTF
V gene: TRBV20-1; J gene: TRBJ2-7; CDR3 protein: CSARNSVYEQYF
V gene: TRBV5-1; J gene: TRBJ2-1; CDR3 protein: CASSLGRSGVGSSYNEQFF
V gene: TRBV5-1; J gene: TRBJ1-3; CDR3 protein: CASSTRTGISGNTIYF
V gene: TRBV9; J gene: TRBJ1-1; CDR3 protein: CASSVIGQGSEAFF
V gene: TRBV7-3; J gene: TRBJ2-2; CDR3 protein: CASSSPSGGGAGELFF
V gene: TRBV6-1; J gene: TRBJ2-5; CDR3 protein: CASSRLAGDLGETQYF
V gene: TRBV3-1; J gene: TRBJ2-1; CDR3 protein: CASSQAGGLGYNEQFF
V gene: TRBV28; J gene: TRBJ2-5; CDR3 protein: CASSFLLAAAQETQYF
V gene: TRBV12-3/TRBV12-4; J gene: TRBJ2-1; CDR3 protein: CASSFALKSEQFF
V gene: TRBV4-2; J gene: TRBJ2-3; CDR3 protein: CASSQGGRTRGGDTQYF
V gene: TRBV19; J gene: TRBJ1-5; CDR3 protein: CASSSGAGGQPQHF
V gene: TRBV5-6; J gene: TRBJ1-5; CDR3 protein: CASSLNGRGRLSNQPQHF
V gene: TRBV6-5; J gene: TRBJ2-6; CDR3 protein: CASSYRGFGANVLTF
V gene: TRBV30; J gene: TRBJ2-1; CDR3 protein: CAWSVLASWANEQFF
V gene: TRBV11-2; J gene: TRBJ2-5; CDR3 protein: CASSLGEEETQYF